The TCR beta chain described here comes from a study of blood T cell repertoires in COVID-19. J lost 8 bases, V lost 4 bases, and 7 bases had no gene match. Germline-derived CDR1 and CDR2 are LGHDT and YNNKEL (reference sequence). The CDR3 loop spans 14 amino acids. Cohort placement rested on clinical history that participants reported themselves. The protocol was immunoSEQ multiplex PCR, while the TCRdb copy is restricted to in-frame clones and leaves out a portion. Among roughly 150,000 clones listed, about nine tenths were seen once. The chain combines TRBV3-1 (or the pseudogene TRBV3-2) with TRBJ1-4; 7 bases are shared with TRBD1. This TCR derives from a man in his fifties who had recovered from COVID-19. Sequencing was done on a sample of PBMCs or T cells enriched from blood (not recorded which). In nucleotides, the CDR3 is TGTGCCAGCAGCCTACGGACAGGCCACGAAAAACTGTTTTTT. It yields the protein CASSLRTGHEKLFF.